One sample yielded the 32 T cell receptor beta chains listed below, sequenced in a study of blood T cell repertoires in COVID-19. Sequencing was performed with immunoSEQ multiplex PCR; in TCRdb, only in-frame clones are kept and a portion is missing. In the table there are 250,000 or so clones, roughly 91% of which are singletons. Input material: peripheral blood. The origin of the receptors is a man younger than 45 with COVID-19, enrolled during active disease.

A note on this clone: Distinct nucleotide sequences in the sample also encode this CDR3. The chain couples TRBV6-1 to TRBJ1-1; D is perhaps TRBD1 (5 bases). The V gene lost 3 bases and the J gene lost 1 base, with 6 bases spanning the gap. From germline, CDR1 is MNHNS and CDR2 SASEGT. The CDR3 is made up of 13 amino acids. CDR3 loop: CASSETANTEAFF. Here the CDR3 DNA reads TGTGCCAGCAGTGAGACAGCGAACACTGAAGCTTTCTTT.

This chain uses TRBV18 with TRBJ2-7, with 12 nucleotides matching TRBD1. V trimming: 6 bases; J trimming: 7 bases; junction bases outside the gene matches: 10. The CDR3 sequence is 15 residues long. Germline CDR1 and CDR2: KGHSH and LQKENI. This CDR3 is CASSPGQGALMEQYF. The CDR3 DNA reads TGTGCCAGCTCTCCGGGACAGGGGGCTTTGATGGAGCAGTACTTC.

The V call is TRBV27, the J call TRBJ1-4; TRBD1 agrees at 8 bases. The V gene's germline CDR1 is MNHEY and CDR2 SMNVEV (reference sequence). The CDR3 runs to 16 residues. The trim removed 4 bases at V and 5 bases at J, leaving 9 bases unmatched. The CDR3 DNA reads as TGTGCCAGCAGTTCCACAGGGGGAAGGGGGAATGAAAAACTGTTTTTT. As protein: CASSSTGGRGNEKLFF.

The sample holds one count of this clone. The chain has TRBV4-1 and TRBJ1-2; 9 bases agree with TRBD1. The germline CDR1 and CDR2 sequences are MGHRA and YSYEKL. V shed 3 bases, J shed 4 bases, and the junction held 12 bases outside the gene matches. The CDR3 loop spans 17 amino acids. DNA for the CDR3: TGCGCCAGCAGCCAGGGAATCGGAGGGACAGGGATCTATGGCTACACCTTC. This sequence encodes CASSQGIGGTGIYGYTF.

The V gene is TRBV2, the J gene TRBJ2-3; the match to TRBD2 covers 13 bases. The CDR3 covers 17 residues. The germline V gene has CDR1 SNHLY and CDR2 FYNNEI. Losses at the gene ends were 5 bases for V and 2 bases for J; bases not matched to a gene: 7. CDR3 in amino acids: CASSPRGTSGVTDTQYF. In DNA, the CDR3 is TGTGCCAGCAGTCCTAGGGGGACTAGCGGGGTCACAGATACGCAGTATTTT. The full variable domain, its missing parts supplied by reference TRBV2 and TRBJ2-3, is EPEVTQTPSHQVTQMGQEVILRCVPISNHLYFYWYRQILGQKVEFLVSFYNNEISEKSEIFDDQFSVERPDGSNFTLKIRSTKLEDSAMYFCASSPRGTSGVTDTQYFGPGTRLTVL.

V gene TRBV15 combines with J gene TRBJ2-1; perhaps TRBD2 as D (6 bases). V was shortened by 0 bases and J by 2 bases, with 14 bases between the two germline ends. Germline V gene sequence: CDR1 LNHNV, CDR2 YYDKDF (reference sequence). The CDR3 runs 17 residues. This CDR3 is CATSREMAGKTYNEQFF. The CDR3 DNA reads as TGTGCCACCAGCAGAGAAATGGCGGGGAAAACCTACAATGAGCAGTTCTTC.

V gene TRBV10-1 combines with J gene TRBJ1-1, with D possibly TRBD1 on 5 matching bases. The ends were cut back, 0 bases at V and 8 bases at J, with 7 bases in the middle. The length of the CDR3 is 12 residues. Germline CDR1 is WNHNN and CDR2 is SYGVQD (reference sequence). CDR3 bases: TGCGCCAGCAGTGAGTCGGAGGGGGAAGCTTTCTTT. Its protein product is CASSESEGEAFF.

In its sample, this clone was seen once. The V gene is TRBV5-1, the J gene TRBJ2-7; 7 positions agree with TRBD2. Germline CDR1 SGHRS, CDR2 YFSETQ. This CDR3 region has 16 residues. The J segment lost 6 bases and the V segment lost 4 bases, leaving 16 bases of the junction unmatched. The CDR3 is CASSPTTTGTNSEQYF. The CDR3 nucleotides read TGCGCCAGCAGCCCGACGACGACCGGGACTAACTCCGAGCAGTACTTC.

The rearrangement links TRBV5-1 to TRBJ2-7; 8 positions agree with TRBD1. CDR3 length: 14 residues. The ends lost 4 bases at V and 4 bases at J; junction bases unmatched: 7. Germline V CDR1 and CDR2: SGHRS, YFSETQ. The CDR3 reads CASSGQGNQYEQYF. The CDR3 region has the DNA TGCGCCAGCAGCGGACAGGGAAATCAGTACGAGCAGTACTTC.

CDR3: CASSEQGVEVGGYTF. The CDR3 DNA follows: TGTGCCAGCAGTGAACAGGGGGTAGAAGTGGGTGGCTACACCTTC. The rearrangement links TRBV6-1 to TRBJ1-2; 7 positions match TRBD1. V gave up 2 bases and J gave up 7 bases; unmatched junction bases: 10. In germline, CDR1 is MNHNS, CDR2 SASEGT. This CDR3 spans 15 amino acids.

This clone was seen a few times. The chain carries TRBV15 and TRBJ2-2, with 8 bases lining up with TRBD1. Per germline, CDR1 LNHNV and CDR2 YYDKDF (reference sequence). CDR3 length: 14 amino acids. The junction had 4 bases not matched to a gene; V was cut back by 4 bases and J by 6 bases. The CDR3 reads CATSINRGAGELFF. The CDR3, as DNA: TGTGCCACCAGCATAAACAGGGGGGCCGGGGAGCTGTTTTTT.

The chain combines TRBV5-1 with TRBJ2-7; TRBD2 agrees at 10 bases. The germline V gene encodes CDR1 SGHRS and CDR2 YFSETQ. The trim removed 2 bases at V and 3 bases at J, leaving 5 bases unmatched. The CDR3 consists of 15 residues. Here the CDR3 DNA reads TGCGCCAGCAGCTTCCCTAGCGGGGGAATCTACGAGCAGTACTTC. Translation gives CASSFPSGGIYEQYF. The variable domain in full, with the rest retrieved from reference TRBV5-1 and TRBJ2-7, is KAGVTQTPRYLIKTRGQQVTLSCSPISGHRSVSWYQQTPGQGLQFLFEYFSETQRNKGNFPGRFSGRQFSNSRSEMNVSTLELGDSALYLCASSFPSGGIYEQYFGPGTRLTVT.

The rearrangement uses TRBV6-1 and TRBJ1-6, with D possibly TRBD1 on 6 matching bases. Germline values: CDR1 MNHNS, CDR2 SASEGT. This CDR3 comprises 16 residues. V was trimmed by 3 bases and J by 7 bases, leaving 16 bases between them. The CDR3 coding sequence is TGTGCCAGCAGTGACGTCCTCCGGGACACAAATTCACCCCTCCACTTT. This encodes CASSDVLRDTNSPLHF.

The chain couples TRBV7-6 to TRBJ1-3, with 8 bases matching TRBD1. The V gene end was trimmed by 2 bases and the J gene end by 0 bases; junction bases not matched to a gene: 0. Germline values: CDR1 SGHVS, CDR2 FNYEAQ. The CDR3 runs 15 residues. The CDR3 DNA follows: TGTGCCAGCAGCTTAACAGGGGGCTCTGGAAACACCATATATTTT. Translating gives CASSLTGGSGNTIYF.

In this sample, this clone turned up once. The CDR3 nucleotides are TGTGCCAGCAGCCCAATGGGGCTAGCGGGGGAGGAGCAGTTCTTC. Amino acids: CASSPMGLAGEEQFF. The chain joins TRBV4-2 to TRBJ2-1; 10 bases agree with TRBD2. Trimming cost V 4 bases and J 10 bases; bases outside gene matches: 10. From germline, CDR1 is LGHNA and CDR2 YNFKEQ. The CDR3 spans 15 residues.

The chain links TRBV25-1 to TRBJ1-6; 7 positions agree with TRBD1. The CDR3 has 15 residues. Germline CDR1 MGHDK, CDR2 SYGVNS. V lost 4 bases and J lost 5; bases outside the gene matches: 5. CDR3 residues: CASSGSGTDNSPLHF. The CDR3 bases are TGTGCCAGCAGTGGATCCGGGACAGATAATTCACCCCTCCACTTT.

CDR3: CASSSPGTGALGTEAFF. The CDR3 DNA reads as TGTGCCAGCAGTTCCCCGGGGACAGGGGCCCTGGGCACTGAAGCTTTCTTT. The chain couples TRBV27 to TRBJ1-1, with 10 bases that match TRBD1. The length of the CDR3 is 17 residues. CDR1 MNHEY and CDR2 SMNVEV come from the germline V gene (reference sequence). V lost 4 bases to trimming and J lost 4 bases; unmatched junction nucleotides: 12.

The chain joins TRBV6-4 to TRBJ2-3, with D possibly TRBD2 on 7 matching bases. This CDR3 has 16 amino acids. Germline loops: CDR1 MRHNA, CDR2 SNTAGT. V shed 4 bases and J shed 4 bases, with 18 bases lying between them. The CDR3 DNA sequence: TGTGCCAGCAGTGCTAGTCTGGAAGGGGGGGCAGATACGCAGTATTTT. Protein: CASSASLEGGADTQYF.

The V and J genes are TRBV6-5 and TRBJ2-2; TRBD1 matches 7 bases. The ends lost 6 bases at V and 4 bases at J; junction bases unmatched: 5. This CDR3 spans 14 amino acids. Germline V gene sequence: CDR1 MNHEY, CDR2 SVGAGI. The CDR3 is CASSPGQPTGELFF. CDR3 bases: TGTGCCAGCAGCCCGGGACAGCCCACCGGGGAGCTGTTTTTT.

This chain joins TRBV30 and TRBJ1-3, with TRBD1 as a possible D gene (5 bases). The V end lost 4 bases, the J end lost 3 bases, and 13 bases lay between the germline ends. Germline V gene data show CDR1 as GTSNPN and CDR2 as SVGIG (reference sequence). The CDR3 is 14 amino acids. The CDR3 loop reads CAWIGQGYGNTIYF. In DNA, the CDR3 is TGTGCCTGGATTGGGCAGGGTTATGGAAACACCATATATTTT. The full variable domain, in which reference TRBV30 and TRBJ1-3 provide the parts outside the CDR3, is SQTIHQWPATLVQPVGSPLSLECTVEGTSNPNLYWYRQAAGRGLQLLFYSVGIGQISSEVPQNLSASRPQDRQFILSSKKLLLSDSGFYLCAWIGQGYGNTIYFGEGSWLTVV.

This clone has only one observation. V gene TRBV7-6 combines with J gene TRBJ1-2, with 7 bases that match TRBD1. J was trimmed by 1 base and V by 1 base; bases with no gene match: 3. Germline V gene sequence: CDR1 SGHVS, CDR2 FNYEAQ. The CDR3 has 15 amino acids. The CDR3 nucleotides are TGTGCCAGCAGCTTAGGAGGGACAGATAACTATGGCTACACCTTC. It encodes CASSLGGTDNYGYTF.

The chain joins TRBV2 to TRBJ2-1; TRBD2 agrees at 11 bases. V lost 10 bases to trimming and J lost 4 bases; unmatched junction nucleotides: 3. The CDR3 is 13 amino acids. Germline V gives CDR1 SNHLY, CDR2 FYNNEI. This chain's CDR3 is CAMGLAAYNEQFF. The CDR3 DNA sequence: TGTGCCATGGGACTAGCGGCTTACAATGAGCAGTTCTTC. The entire variable domain, with the rest obtained from reference TRBV2 and TRBJ2-1, is as follows: EPEVTQTPSHQVTQMGQEVILRCVPISNHLYFYWYRQILGQKVEFLVSFYNNEISEKSEIFDDQFSVERPDGSNFTLKIRSTKLEDSAMYFCAMGLAAYNEQFFGPGTRLTVL.

Here the CDR3 DNA reads TGTGCCAGCAGTGAATTGGAGACGTCGCTAAGTAATTCACCCCTCCACTTT. Amino acids: CASSELETSLSNSPLHF. The rearrangement uses TRBV6-1 and TRBJ1-6; D is uncertain. This CDR3 is 17 amino acids long. Germline CDR1 and CDR2: MNHNS and SASEGT. V dropped 2 bases and J dropped 6 bases, with 17 bases sitting between them.

This clone was counted a single time. The chain employs TRBV30 and TRBJ2-6; TRBD2 might be the D (5 bases). The germline V gene has CDR1 GTSNPN and CDR2 SVGIG (reference sequence). CDR3 length: 16 residues. Trimming shortened V by 8 bases and J by 3 bases, and 20 bases separated the two germline ends. The CDR3: CAQLSIGVSGANVLTF. The CDR3 nucleotides are TGTGCCCAGCTTTCGATCGGGGTTAGTGGGGCCAACGTCCTGACTTTC.

The chain has TRBV10-3 and TRBJ1-2, with unresolved D. Germline-derived CDR1 and CDR2 are ENHRY and SYGVKD. CDR3 length: 15 residues. The ends were cut back, 0 bases at V and 5 bases at J, with 13 bases in the middle. DNA of the CDR3: TGTGCCATCAGTGAGTCGAGGTCGGCACTTTATGGCTACACCTTC. The encoded protein is CAISESRSALYGYTF.

This clone was picked up a small number of times. The chain has TRBV5-6 and TRBJ1-1; D uncertain. The CDR3 sequence is 13 residues long. Per the germline V gene, CDR1 is SGHDT and CDR2 is YYEEEE. Trimming cost V 4 bases and J 2 bases, with 9 bases left between them. The CDR3 DNA follows: TGTGCCAGCAGCGGCCTGATTAACACTGAAGCTTTCTTT. Translation gives CASSGLINTEAFF.

This clone has only one observation. The chain joins TRBV4-1 to TRBJ1-2; 10 bases align to TRBD1. The CDR3 has 14 amino acids. Trimming cost V 4 bases and J 6 bases; bases outside gene matches: 5. Germline-derived CDR1 and CDR2 are MGHRA and YSYEKL. CDR3 region: CASSPTGGTDGYTF. CDR3 nucleotides: TGCGCCAGCAGCCCGACAGGGGGCACTGATGGCTACACCTTC.

This chain links TRBV7-9 with TRBJ2-5; D gene uncertain. V lost 5 bases and J lost 3, with 7 bases in between. In germline, CDR1 is SEHNR, CDR2 FQNEAQ (reference sequence). CDR3 length equals 12 residues. The CDR3: CASSLQEETQYF. CDR3 coding DNA: TGTGCCAGCAGCCTCCAGGAAGAGACCCAGTACTTC.

The J gene is TRBJ2-5, the V gene TRBV7-6; 9 bases fit TRBD2. Germline assignment: CDR1 SGHVS and CDR2 FNYEAQ. This CDR3 comprises 15 residues. The J segment lost 6 bases and the V segment lost 5 bases, leaving 10 bases of the junction unmatched. The CDR3: CASSTELAGLKTQYF. The DNA for the CDR3 is TGTGCCAGCAGCACGGAGCTAGCGGGGTTGAAGACCCAGTACTTC.

This clone has a single count. The rearrangement joins TRBV29-1 to TRBJ1-2, with TRBD1 matching 9 bases. Germline V gene data show CDR1 as SQVTM and CDR2 as ANQGSEA. The length of the CDR3 is 16 residues. Losses at the gene ends were 1 base for V and 8 bases for J; bases not matched to a gene: 14. CDR3 sequence: CSVEALGEQGARGYTF. CDR3 sequence (DNA): TGCAGCGTTGAAGCCCTCGGCGAACAGGGGGCTAGGGGCTACACCTTC.

V is TRBV10-3 and J is TRBJ2-1; 8 bases map to TRBD2. The CDR3 length is 15 residues. Germline values: CDR1 ENHRY, CDR2 SYGVKD. Losses at the gene ends were 4 bases for V and 10 bases for J; bases not matched to a gene: 12. CDR3 in amino acids: CAISVGTGGPVEQFF. The CDR3 DNA sequence: TGTGCCATCAGTGTAGGGACGGGGGGGCCGGTGGAGCAGTTCTTC.

The chain couples TRBV7-9 to TRBJ1-1; no clear D. Trimming removed 2 bases from V and 3 bases from J, with 7 bases in between. Germline V gives CDR1 SEHNR, CDR2 FQNEAQ (reference sequence). The CDR3 contains 13 residues. In DNA form, the CDR3 reads TGTGCCAGCAGCTTAATTTCAGACACTGAAGCTTTCTTT. It encodes CASSLISDTEAFF.